This passage covers 21 T cell receptor beta chains from one sample sequenced in a study of post-analysis software for immune sequencing data. General study findings and limits: TRBV5-6, TRBV5-1 and TRBV20-1 were among about 5 TRBV segments more frequent in patients than controls.

Incorporated into the TCR beta cDNA libraries were unique molecular identifiers, which served to reduce PCR and sequencing biases. TCRdb reanalysed the PCR reads using MiXCR and keeps one entry per CDR3 protein. The profile covers 350,000 to 500,000 distinct CDR3 sequences, with 35% to 45% appearing a single time and approximately 7.6% taken by the ten largest. For these receptors, no antigen is known. Sequenced input: blood. These TCRs come from a girl aged 2-10 years with multiple sclerosis.

V and J are TRBV12-3 or TRBV12-4 and TRBJ2-3; perhaps TRBD2 as D (5 bases). V was shortened by 3 bases and J by 4 bases, with 11 bases between the two germline ends. CDR3 length equals 14 residues. CDR3 loop: CASSFTLAADTQYF. In DNA form, the CDR3 reads TGTGCCAGCAGTTTCACGCTAGCCGCAGATACGCAGTATTTT.

This clonotype has just a few counts. The gene calls are TRBV7-2 and TRBJ2-3; TRBD1 matches at 7 bases. Germline V gene data show CDR1 as SGHTA and CDR2 as FQGNSA. The CDR3 runs 15 residues. Losses at the gene ends were 5 bases for V and 5 bases for J; bases not matched to a gene: 10. The CDR3 here is CASSPRQGMGDTQYF. The CDR3 bases are TGTGCCAGCAGCCCCCGACAGGGAATGGGAGATACGCAGTATTTT.

This clonotype was observed a handful of times. This chain uses TRBV4-3 with TRBJ2-3, with D tentatively TRBD2 (6 bases). V lost 0 bases to trimming and J lost 2 bases, with 15 bases between them. The CDR3 spans 17 residues. Germline V gives CDR1 LGHNA, CDR2 YSLEER. The CDR3 DNA follows: TGCGCCAGCAGCCAAGATCTAAGGGGACTGACCACAGATACGCAGTATTTT. Translation gives CASSQDLRGLTTDTQYF.

Comments on this clonotype: One end of the junction is discordant with germline, which a read error may explain. This chain links TRBV28 with TRBJ2-1; the D gene is possibly TRBD2 (5 bases). CDR1 MDHEN and CDR2 SYDVKM come from the germline V gene. This CDR3 is built from 15 residues. In DNA, the CDR3 is TGTGTCAGCAGTTTAGGTACGGGGAGCTACAATGAGCAGTTCTTC. Translation gives CVSSLGTGSYNEQFF.

V and J are TRBV20-1 and TRBJ2-7, with TRBD2 matching 12 bases. Germline-derived CDR1 and CDR2 are DFQATT and SNEGSKA (reference sequence). The CDR3 covers 14 residues. The V gene end was trimmed by 6 bases and the J gene end by 2 bases; junction bases not matched to a gene: 5. CDR3 in amino acids: CSAITSGGPYEQYF. Here the CDR3 DNA reads TGCAGTGCGATTACTAGCGGGGGGCCCTACGAGCAGTACTTC.

The chain links TRBV5-5 to TRBJ2-1; TRBD2 matches at 9 bases. Germline CDR1 SGHKS, CDR2 YYEKEE (reference sequence). V shed 2 bases, J shed 8 bases, and the junction held 5 bases outside the gene matches. CDR3 length: 14 residues. CDR3: CASSLEGLAYEQFF. The CDR3 DNA follows: TGTGCCAGCAGCTTAGAGGGACTAGCCTATGAGCAGTTCTTC.

This sequence joins TRBV29-1 and TRBJ1-1; D is uncertain. Per germline, CDR1 SQVTM and CDR2 ANQGSEA. The CDR3 has 11 amino acids. V was cut by 6 bases and J by 1 base, with 6 bases left in between. This CDR3 is CSVDQNTEAFF. DNA for the CDR3: TGCAGCGTAGACCAGAACACTGAAGCTTTCTTT.

This clonotype was counted only a few times. V is TRBV29-1 and J is TRBJ2-7; perhaps TRBD2 as D (6 bases). Trimming cost V 8 bases and J 3 bases, with 23 bases left between them. Germline-derived CDR1 and CDR2 are SQVTM and ANQGSEA. The CDR3 runs 15 residues. Here the CDR3 reads CSFRRGNRPDYEQYF. Written as DNA, the CDR3 is TGCAGCTTTCGGAGGGGTAACCGACCGGACTACGAGCAGTACTTC.

This clonotype was observed a few times. The chain couples TRBV20-1 to TRBJ2-7, with 8 bases matching TRBD1. The V gene end was trimmed by 1 base and the J gene end by 7 bases; junction bases not matched to a gene: 9. The CDR3 is 14 residues long. CDR1 and CDR2 (germline): DFQATT, SNEGSKA (reference sequence). The CDR3 sequence is CSARGGQDPGEQYF. The CDR3 DNA is TGCAGTGCTAGAGGGGGACAGGATCCTGGGGAGCAGTACTTC.

The chain links TRBV27 to TRBJ2-7; D gene ambiguous. V lost 6 bases and J 1 base, leaving 13 bases between the germline ends. This CDR3 spans 14 amino acids. Germline-derived CDR1 and CDR2 are MNHEY and SMNVEV (reference sequence). The CDR3 coding sequence is TGTGCCAGCAGACCCAAGAGCTCATCCTACGAGCAGTACTTC. Amino acid sequence: CASRPKSSSYEQYF.

The V call is TRBV29-1, the J call TRBJ1-5; D is uncertain. Germline CDR1 SQVTM, CDR2 ANQGSEA. The length of the CDR3 is 15 residues. V lost 8 bases and J lost 0, with 17 bases in between. CDR3 sequence (DNA): TGCAGCATTAAGATTCAGGACGGTAGCAATCAGCCCCAGCATTTT. As protein: CSIKIQDGSNQPQHF.

This clonotype was seen a few times. The chain recombines TRBV18 with TRBJ2-3; TRBD1 matches 10 bases. This CDR3 spans 15 amino acids. The junction had 6 bases not matched to a gene; V was cut back by 6 bases and J by 3 bases. CDR1 is KGHSH and CDR2 is LQKENI in the germline V gene. The CDR3 coding sequence is TGTGCCAGCTCTTCGGGACAGGGGAGTACAGATACGCAGTATTTT. Translated: CASSSGQGSTDTQYF.

This clonotype was seen more than once but under ten times. This chain uses TRBV6-5 with TRBJ1-2; 8 nucleotides line up with TRBD1. V lost 2 bases and J lost 6; bases outside the gene matches: 5. CDR1 and CDR2 from the germline V gene are MNHEY and SVGAGI. The CDR3 is 14 amino acids. The CDR3 loop is CASSYGRQGNGYTF. The CDR3 DNA reads TGTGCCAGCAGTTACGGTCGACAGGGGAATGGCTACACCTTC.

The J gene is TRBJ2-4, the V gene TRBV7-2; D possibly corresponds to TRBD1 (5 bases). Trimming took 1 base from V and 15 from J, leaving 16 bases between them. The CDR3 covers 13 residues. CDR1 is SGHTA and CDR2 is FQGNSA in the germline V gene. As DNA, the CDR3 is TGTGCCAGCAGCTTAGTACAGGCTCCTCCGCGGTACTTC. Amino acids: CASSLVQAPPRYF.

The chain combines TRBV5-4 with TRBJ2-5; a possible D gene is TRBD2 (5 bases). The CDR3 sequence is 14 residues long. Germline V gene lookup returns CDR1 SGHNT and CDR2 YYREEE (reference sequence). V shed 4 bases and J shed 1 base, with 11 bases lying between them. DNA of the CDR3: TGTGCCAGCAGCCTTACGGACTTCCAAGAGACCCAGTACTTC. Translation gives CASSLTDFQETQYF. The variable domain in full, completed from reference TRBV5-4 and TRBJ2-5, reads ETGVTQSPTHLIKTRGQQVTLRCSSQSGHNTVSWYQQALGQGPQFIFQYYREEENGRGNFPPRFSGLQFPNYSSELNVNALELDDSALYLCASSLTDFQETQYFGPGTRLLVL.

V usage is TRBV7-9 and J usage is TRBJ2-1, with D maybe TRBD2 (5 bases). Per germline, CDR1 SEHNR and CDR2 FQNEAQ (reference sequence). V gave up 6 bases and J gave up 6 bases, with 15 bases separating them. The CDR3 contains 14 residues. CDR3 loop: CASRRVGVSNEQFF. CDR3 bases: TGTGCCAGCAGGAGAGTCGGGGTCAGCAATGAGCAGTTCTTC. The variable domain in full, with the rest retrieved from reference TRBV7-9 and TRBJ2-1, is DTGVSQNPRHKITKRGQNVTFRCDPISEHNRLYWYRQTLGQGPEFLTYFQNEAQLEKSRLLSDRFSAERPKGSFSTLEIQRTEQGDSAMYLCASRRVGVSNEQFFGPGTRLTVL.

The chain joins TRBV7-2 to TRBJ2-1, with D possibly matching TRBD2 (5 bases). The end of the DNA is better explained by TRBJ2-7, so the J call may be wrong. CDR1 is SGHTA, CDR2 FQGNSA, per germline. The CDR3 loop spans 15 amino acids. Here the CDR3 DNA reads TGTGCCAGCAGCTTAGTCGGGATGCCCTACAATGAGCAGTACTTC. This encodes CASSLVGMPYNEQYF.

This clonotype was recorded a few times. This rearrangement joins TRBV29-1 to TRBJ2-7; 9 bases match TRBD1. V was clipped by 6 bases and J by 1 base; unmatched bases: 10. The CDR3 loop spans 15 amino acids. Per germline, CDR1 SQVTM and CDR2 ANQGSEA. CDR3: CSVQPGQGLSYEQYF. The CDR3 nucleotides are TGCAGCGTCCAACCGGGACAGGGTCTTTCCTACGAGCAGTACTTC.

The table lists this clonotype with a few counts. This chain joins TRBV7-9 and TRBJ2-3, with a possible D match to TRBD1 (5 bases). V lost 3 bases and J 4 bases, leaving 11 bases between the germline ends. Germline loops: CDR1 SEHNR, CDR2 FQNEAQ (reference sequence). The CDR3 length is 14 residues. The CDR3 sequence: CASSFQGSSDTQYF. CDR3 nucleotide sequence: TGTGCCAGCAGCTTTCAGGGTTCCTCAGATACGCAGTATTTT.

This clonotype was observed a few times. This chain links TRBV4-1 with TRBJ1-2; D is possibly TRBD1 (6 bases). Looked up from germline, CDR1 is MGHRA and CDR2 is YSYEKL. This CDR3 comprises 16 residues. V was shortened by 0 bases and J by 4 bases, with 15 bases between the two germline ends. The CDR3 DNA follows: TGCGCCAGCAGCCAAGATCTCGGGGGGGCCATCTATGGCTACACCTTC. The encoded protein is CASSQDLGGAIYGYTF.

This chain links TRBV10-3 with TRBJ1-2; 12 positions match TRBD1. The length of the CDR3 is 16 residues. From germline, CDR1 is ENHRY and CDR2 SYGVKD. Unmatched junction bases numbered 8, after V lost 2 bases and J lost 7 bases. CDR3 amino acids: CAISEQKRDRGPGYTF. CDR3 coding DNA: TGTGCCATCAGTGAGCAAAAAAGGGACAGGGGGCCTGGCTACACCTTC.